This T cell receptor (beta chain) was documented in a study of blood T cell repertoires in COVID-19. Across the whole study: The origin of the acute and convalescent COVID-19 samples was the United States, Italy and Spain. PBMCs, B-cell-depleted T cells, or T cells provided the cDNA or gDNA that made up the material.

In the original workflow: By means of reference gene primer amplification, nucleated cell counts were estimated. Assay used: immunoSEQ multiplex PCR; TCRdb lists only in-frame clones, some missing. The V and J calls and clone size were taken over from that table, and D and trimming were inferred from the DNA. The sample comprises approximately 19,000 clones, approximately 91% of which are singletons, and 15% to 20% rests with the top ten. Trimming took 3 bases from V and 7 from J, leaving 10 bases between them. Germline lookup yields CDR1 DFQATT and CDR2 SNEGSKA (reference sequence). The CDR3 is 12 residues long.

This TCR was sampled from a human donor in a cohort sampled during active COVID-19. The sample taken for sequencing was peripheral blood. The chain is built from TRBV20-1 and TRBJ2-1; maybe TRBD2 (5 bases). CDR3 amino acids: CSASQSGNEQFF. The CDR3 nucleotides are TGCAGTGCTAGTCAGTCGGGAAATGAGCAGTTCTTC.